The 20 T cell receptor beta chains below were found in one sample sequenced in a study of beta chain features in type 1 diabetes. Sequencing targeted expressed TCRB transcripts, as all isolated RNA had been reverse transcribed. Profiled with immunoSEQ multiplex PCR; TCRdb holds only in-frame clones, not every one. The table shows 80,000 to 90,000 clones, with 25% to 35% occurring only once. Sequencing was performed on stem cell memory CD4+ T cells from blood. All receptors come from a woman between 18 and 30 years old in good health.

In this sample, this clone turned up a few times. The genes are TRBV7-3 and TRBJ1-1; possibly TRBD1 for D (5 bases). This CDR3 has 13 residues. Germline CDR1 is SGHTA and CDR2 is FQGTGA. V was shortened by 5 bases and J by 1 base, with 8 bases between the two germline ends. CDR3 sequence (DNA): TGTGCCAGCAGCCCGGGGGGGAACACTGAAGCTTTCTTT. Protein product: CASSPGGNTEAFF. The entire variable domain, with the rest obtained from reference TRBV7-3 and TRBJ1-1, is as follows: GAGVSQTPSNKVTEKGKYVELRCDPISGHTALYWYRQSLGQGPEFLIYFQGTGAADDSGLPNDRFFAVRPEGSVSTLKIQRTERGDSAVYLCASSPGGNTEAFFGQGTRLTVV.

The chain joins TRBV4-1 to TRBJ1-1, with no clear D. CDR3 length: 15 residues. Looked up from germline, CDR1 is MGHRA and CDR2 is YSYEKL. Trimming left V 5 bases short and J 5 bases short, with 18 bases between. This CDR3 is CASSVAARTRTEAFF. In DNA form, the CDR3 reads TGCGCCAGCAGCGTGGCGGCTAGAACGAGAACTGAAGCTTTCTTT.

The chain carries TRBV11-1 and TRBJ2-1; D is undetermined. There are 12 residues in the CDR3. Germline loops: CDR1 SGHAT, CDR2 FQDESV (reference sequence). Trimming left V 5 bases short and J 3 bases short, with 5 bases between. The CDR3 loop is CASSPRYNEQFF. DNA for the CDR3: TGTGCCAGCAGCCCCCGCTACAATGAGCAGTTCTTC.

V gene TRBV9 combines with J gene TRBJ1-1; D gene uncertain. The V end was cut by 4 bases, the J end by 7 bases, with 11 bases between. CDR1 is SGDLS, CDR2 YYNGEE, per germline. The CDR3 extends over 12 amino acids. CDR3 sequence reads: CASSPTGNEAFF. CDR3 sequence (DNA): TGTGCCAGCAGCCCTACGGGGAATGAAGCTTTCTTT.

The rearrangement uses TRBV5-1 and TRBJ1-4; TRBD1 matches 9 bases. The germline V gene encodes CDR1 SGHRS and CDR2 YFSETQ. This CDR3 has 17 residues. V shed 4 bases, J shed 4 bases, and the junction held 11 bases outside the gene matches. CDR3: CASSPGQGRSHNEKLFF. CDR3 bases: TGCGCCAGCAGCCCGGGACAGGGTCGAAGCCATAATGAAAAACTGTTTTTT.

Only a few counts were recorded for this clone. This chain links TRBV4-3 with TRBJ1-5, with D maybe TRBD1 (5 bases). The CDR3 totals 15 residues. The germline CDR1 and CDR2 sequences are LGHNA and YSLEER. V was shortened by 5 bases and J by 9 bases, with 20 bases between the two germline ends. The CDR3 reads CASSSRGSQGPPQHF. As DNA, the CDR3 is TGCGCCAGCAGCTCGCGGGGGAGTCAAGGCCCGCCCCAGCATTTT.

This clone was counted a few times. This rearrangement joins TRBV27 to TRBJ1-2, with a possible D match to TRBD1 (5 bases). Germline-derived CDR1 and CDR2 are MNHEY and SMNVEV (reference sequence). Trimming shortened V by 2 bases and J by 4 bases, and 11 bases separated the two germline ends. This CDR3 contains 14 residues. CDR3 DNA: TGTGCCAGCAGTTTACCCCGAGACAGCTATGGCTACACCTTC. It yields the protein CASSLPRDSYGYTF.

The chain couples TRBV5-4 to TRBJ2-1, with 8 bases that match TRBD1. J gave up 0 bases and V 4 bases, and 6 bases lay outside the gene matches. The CDR3 is 16 residues long. CDR1 and CDR2 (germline): SGHNT, YYREEE (reference sequence). The CDR3 here is CASSSRGQGSYNEQFF. CDR3 DNA: TGTGCCAGCAGCAGCAGAGGACAGGGCTCCTACAATGAGCAGTTCTTC.

The rearrangement joins TRBV5-1 to TRBJ2-1; 13 nucleotides match TRBD2. Germline CDR1 SGHRS, CDR2 YFSETQ. The CDR3 is 15 amino acids. The trim removed 4 bases at V and 10 bases at J, leaving 8 bases unmatched. In DNA form, the CDR3 reads TGCGCCAGCAGCCCAACTAGCGGGGGGGCCAGGGAGCAGTTCTTC. Its translation is CASSPTSGGAREQFF.

This clone was detected only a few times. This chain joins TRBV7-9 and TRBJ1-1; no clear D gene. CDR3 length equals 15 residues. V was cut by 0 bases and J by 1 base, with 9 bases left in between. Germline CDR1 and CDR2: SEHNR and FQNEAQ (reference sequence). In nucleotides, the CDR3 is TGTGCCAGCAGCTTAGCGCAAACAGCGAACACTGAAGCTTTCTTT. This gives the protein CASSLAQTANTEAFF. Based on the CDR3 plus reference TRBV7-9 and TRBJ1-1, the full variable domain is DTGVSQNPRHKITKRGQNVTFRCDPISEHNRLYWYRQTLGQGPEFLTYFQNEAQLEKSRLLSDRFSAERPKGSFSTLEIQRTEQGDSAMYLCASSLAQTANTEAFFGQGTRLTVV.

V is TRBV5-1 and J is TRBJ2-1, with D unclear. V lost 0 bases and J lost 1, with 14 bases in between. The CDR3 contains 17 residues. CDR1 and CDR2 (germline): SGHRS, YFSETQ. The CDR3 is CASSLGAGLGSYNEQFF. CDR3 DNA: TGCGCCAGCAGCTTGGGAGCTGGTCTTGGTTCCTACAATGAGCAGTTCTTC.

The sample holds a few counts of this clone. CDR3: CSVEAGVPSGEQYF. CDR3 nucleotide sequence: TGCAGCGTTGAAGCCGGGGTTCCCTCGGGTGAGCAGTACTTC. The chain uses TRBV29-1 and TRBJ2-7, with D possibly being TRBD2 (5 bases). The CDR3 length is 14 residues. Trimming removed 1 base from V and 7 bases from J, with 17 bases in between. Germline CDR1 and CDR2: SQVTM and ANQGSEA.

The chain joins TRBV9 to TRBJ1-1; 9 bases match TRBD1. Losses at the gene ends were 3 bases for V and 11 bases for J; bases not matched to a gene: 11. Per the germline V gene, CDR1 is SGDLS and CDR2 is YYNGEE. The CDR3 sequence is 14 residues long. The CDR3, as DNA: TGTGCCAGCAGCGGAACCGGGACAGGGCGTCGGGCTTTCTTT. Translation gives CASSGTGTGRRAFF.

The chain combines TRBV7-2 with TRBJ2-5; 7 bases line up with TRBD2. With 1 base clipped from V and 3 bases from J, the junction kept 11 bases outside the gene matches. This CDR3 is built from 17 residues. Germline V gene sequence: CDR1 SGHTA, CDR2 FQGNSA. CDR3 coding DNA: TGTGCCAGCAGCTTAGTTCCTAGCGGCCTATTTAAAGAGACCCAGTACTTC. Translation gives CASSLVPSGLFKETQYF.

The chain is built from TRBV14 and TRBJ2-5; D possibly corresponds to TRBD1 (6 bases). Germline V gives CDR1 SGHDN, CDR2 FVKESK. This CDR3 is 15 amino acids long. Trimming stripped 3 bases from V and 3 bases from J, with 14 bases between. DNA of the CDR3: TGTGCCAGCAGCCACCTAAACAGGGAAGAAGAGACCCAGTACTTC. Protein: CASSHLNREEETQYF.

The table lists this clone with a few counts. This chain uses TRBV2 with TRBJ2-3; tentative D call: TRBD1 (6 bases). The ends were cut back, 8 bases at V and 6 bases at J, with 9 bases in the middle. The CDR3 has 11 amino acids. Germline-derived CDR1 and CDR2 are SNHLY and FYNNEI. The CDR3 region has the DNA TGTGCCAGCCGAGGGGGTGATACGCAGTATTTT. It specifies CASRGGDTQYF.

The J gene is TRBJ2-7, the V gene TRBV30, with D perhaps TRBD1 (5 bases). CDR1 is GTSNPN and CDR2 is SVGIG in the germline V gene (reference sequence). CDR3 size: 13 residues. V was clipped by 1 base and J by 0 bases, with 7 bases between them. CDR3 bases: TGTGCCTGGAGTGGGGGCAGCTCCTACGAGCAGTACTTC. Its protein product is CAWSGGSSYEQYF.

This clone showed up just a few times. The chain is built from TRBV29-1 and TRBJ2-7, with D uncertain. V was clipped by 1 base and J by 4 bases, with 8 bases between them. The CDR3 covers 12 residues. Germline V CDR1 and CDR2: SQVTM, ANQGSEA. The CDR3 spells CSVEVTGYEQYF. CDR3 in DNA: TGCAGCGTTGAAGTAACGGGTTACGAGCAGTACTTC.

The chain employs TRBV7-8 and TRBJ2-1, with TRBD2 identical over 12 bases. CDR1 SGHVS and CDR2 FQNEAQ come from the germline V gene. Trimming at V came to 5 bases and at J to 5 bases, leaving 7 bases not matched to a gene. There are 16 residues in the CDR3. This CDR3 reads CASSPRTSGNNNEQFF. The CDR3 region has the DNA TGTGCCAGCAGCCCCCGGACTAGCGGGAACAACAATGAGCAGTTCTTC.

This clone was seen only a few times. The V and J genes are TRBV5-1 and TRBJ1-2, with D perhaps matching TRBD1 (5 bases). Trimming pared 4 bases from V and 3 bases from J, leaving 10 bases between. This CDR3 has 13 residues. Germline V gives CDR1 SGHRS, CDR2 YFSETQ. The CDR3 DNA follows: TGCGCCAGCAGCGATGCAGGGTACTATGGCTACACCTTC. It is translated as CASSDAGYYGYTF. The full variable domain, in which reference TRBV5-1 and TRBJ1-2 provide the parts outside the CDR3, is KAGVTQTPRYLIKTRGQQVTLSCSPISGHRSVSWYQQTPGQGLQFLFEYFSETQRNKGNFPGRFSGRQFSNSRSEMNVSTLELGDSALYLCASSDAGYYGYTFGSGTRLTVV.